This TCR beta chain was sequenced for a study of technical replicates of blood from a handful of donors. This table comes from immunoSEQ multiplex PCR, and its TCRdb copy is limited to in-frame clones, with some not included. This table has about 56,000 clones, 92% appearing once. This clone was seen a few times. J lost 5 bases, V lost 2 bases, and 7 bases had no gene match. The CDR3 consists of 15 residues. CDR1 SNHLY and CDR2 FYNNEI come from the germline V gene. Sequences were obtained from PBMCs. The TCR comes from a human donor in good health. Some clones in this sample may be carry-over from other donors' samples. The chain uses TRBV2 and TRBJ2-7; TRBD2 aligns across 9 bases. Here the CDR3 reads CASSELGLAPDEQYF. The CDR3 bases are TGTGCCAGCAGTGAATTGGGACTAGCCCCCGACGAGCAGTACTTC.